The rows below give T cell receptor beta chains drawn from one sample of a study of T-cell reconstitution after alpha-beta-depleted transplantation in children. TCRdb re-called the PCR reads with MiXCR, one entry per CDR3 protein. The sample consists of 670,000 or so distinct CDR3 sequences, around 14% of them appearing once. The source was PBMCs, collected before TCRalphabeta/CD19-depleted stem cell transplant. The receptors come from a girl aged 2-15 years with congenital amegakaryocytic thrombocytopenia, due to receive a stem cell transplant. Each CDR3 is given with its conserved first and last residue. A D gene is named only where the DNA matches it firmly. Rows may omit the clone size; those that give it use once, few, many or a size class.

d_call clone_size j_call v_call cdr3_aa cdr3_nt
TRBD1 . TRBJ2-7 TRBV4-1 CASSQVKTGNPADYEQYF TGCGCCAGCAGCCAAGTGAAGACAGGGAACCCCGCTGACTACGAGCAGTACTTC
. few TRBJ2-5 TRBV7-2 CASSLVHRDFQETQYF TGTGCCAGCAGCTTAGTCCACCGGGACTTTCAAGAGACCCAGTACTTC
TRBD1 few TRBJ1-6 TRBV20-1 CSARAGQRNSPLHF TGCAGTGCTAGGGCGGGACAGAGGAATTCACCCCTCCACTTT
. . TRBJ1-1 TRBV7-2 CASSLASGEAFF TGTGCCAGCAGCTTGGCTTCAGGTGAAGCTTTCTTT
. few TRBJ1-4 TRBV20-1 CSAPNRAGLEPNEKLFF TGCAGTGCCCCCAATCGGGCCGGACTGGAGCCTAATGAAAAACTGTTTTTT
TRBD2 many TRBJ2-1 TRBV27 CASSSYSGLAVYNEQFF TGTGCCAGCAGTTCGTACTCGGGACTAGCGGTCTACAATGAGCAGTTCTTC
. many TRBJ2-5 TRBV5-1 CASSLGLVGAQETQYF TGCGCCAGCAGCTTGGGTCTAGTTGGGGCCCAAGAGACCCAGTACTTC
. . TRBJ2-1 TRBV27 CASSLSHLDRQFF TGTGCCAGCAGTTTATCCCATCTAGATAGGCAGTTCTTC
. many TRBJ2-7 TRBV15 CATSISRIYEQYF TGTGCCACCAGCATTTCGCGCATCTACGAGCAGTACTTC
. . TRBJ2-7 TRBV5-1 CASSLATPYEQYF TGCGCCAGCAGTCTAGCGACCCCCTACGAGCAGTACTTC
. many TRBJ2-1 TRBV21-1 CAPYTYNEQFF TGTGCCCCCTACACATACAATGAGCAGTTCTTC
. . TRBJ2-4 TRBV4-1 CASSQASVKNIQYF TGCGCCAGCAGCCAAGCTAGCGTCAAAAACATTCAGTACTTC
. many TRBJ2-7 TRBV29-1 CSVESAYEQYF TGCAGCGTTGAATCAGCCTACGAGCAGTACTTC
. . TRBJ1-1 TRBV5-8 CASSFRGFAFF TGTGCCAGCAGCTTTAGGGGTTTTGCTTTCTTT
. . TRBJ1-5 TRBV11-2 CASSLERKQPQHF TGTGCCAGCAGCTTAGAAAGGAAGCAGCCCCAGCATTTT
. many TRBJ2-1 TRBV9 CASSVQTGDNEQFF TGTGCCAGCAGCGTACAAACAGGAGACAATGAGCAGTTCTTC
. many TRBJ2-3 TRBV5-4 CASSLIAAVVGRRTDTQYF TGTGCCAGCAGCTTGATCGCGGCTGTCGTAGGGCGGAGGACAGATACGCAGTATTTT
. many TRBJ2-6 TRBV27 CASSPHTPGANVLTF TGTGCCAGCAGTCCCCATACACCTGGGGCCAACGTCCTGACTTTC
. . TRBJ2-3 TRBV20-1 CSARAWSTDTQYF TGCAGTGCTAGAGCCTGGAGCACAGATACGCAGTATTTT
TRBD1 many TRBJ1-2 TRBV15 CATSTGTGYGYTF TGTGCCACCAGCACGGGGACAGGGTATGGCTACACCTTC
TRBD2 . TRBJ2-2 TRBV9 CASSPMGSGRMSGELFF TGTGCCAGCAGCCCTATGGGGAGCGGGAGGATGAGCGGGGAGCTGTTTTTT
. once TRBJ2-2 TRBV11-2 CASSWGLGNTGELFF TGTGCCAGCAGCTGGGGGCTCGGGAACACCGGGGAGCTGTTTTTT
. few TRBJ2-2 TRBV5-1 CASSYSPGNTGELFF TGCGCCAGCAGCTACTCTCCGGGGAACACCGGGGAGCTGTTTTTT
. . TRBJ2-1 TRBV5-1 CASRAGPSSYNEHFF TGCGCCAGCAGGGCGGGGCCGAGCTCCTACAATGAGCATTTCTTC
. . TRBJ2-1 TRBV6-6 CASTLPQNNEQFF TGTGCCAGCACGTTACCCCAAAACAATGAGCAGTTCTTC
. few TRBJ2-7 TRBV9 CASSARDWKDEQYF TGTGCCAGCAGCGCCCGGGACTGGAAGGACGAGCAGTACTTC
TRBD1 . TRBJ2-1 TRBV2 CASIRGQGVGNEQFF TGTGCCAGCATCCGGGGACAGGGGGTGGGCAATGAGCAGTTCTTC